The 14 T cell receptor beta chains reported below all come from one sample, sequenced in a study of blood T cell repertoires in COVID-19. Here immunoSEQ multiplex PCR was the method, and the copy in TCRdb shows in-frame clones only, minus some. The sample lists 200,000 to 250,000 clones, just over 90% occurring once. The sequenced sample was peripheral blood. The receptors come from a man between 25 and 39 years old with acute or convalescent COVID-19.

The J gene is TRBJ2-7, the V gene TRBV28; D possibly corresponds to TRBD1 (6 bases). This CDR3 region has 13 residues. Germline lookup yields CDR1 MDHEN and CDR2 SYDVKM. V lost 2 bases, J lost 3 bases, and 8 bases lay in between. The CDR3: CASSLRQDYEQYF. The CDR3 bases are TGTGCCAGCAGTTTACGACAGGACTACGAGCAGTACTTC.

This chain links TRBV15 with TRBJ1-5, with 11 bases matching TRBD1. The trim removed 1 base at V and 7 bases at J, leaving 6 bases unmatched. The CDR3 loop spans 16 amino acids. Germline V gene data show CDR1 as LNHNV and CDR2 as YYDKDF (reference sequence). DNA for the CDR3: TGTGCCACCAGCAGAGCCGGACAGGGGGCCGCGCAGCCCCAGCATTTT. Translated: CATSRAGQGAAQPQHF. The whole variable domain, filled in from reference TRBV15 and TRBJ1-5, reads DAMVIQNPRYQVTQFGKPVTLSCSQTLNHNVMYWYQQKSSQAPKLLFHYYDKDFNNEADTPDNFQSRRPNTSFCFLDIRSPGLGDTAMYLCATSRAGQGAAQPQHFGDGTRLSIL.

This clone has only one observation. The CDR3 region has the DNA TGTGCCAGCAGCTTAGGGTCCGAACTAAGCTATGGCTACACCTTC. Its protein is CASSLGSELSYGYTF. The genes are TRBV11-2 and TRBJ1-2; D not certain. Per germline, CDR1 SGHAT and CDR2 FQNNGV. V lost 1 base and J lost 4, with 13 bases in between. The CDR3 loop spans 15 amino acids.

The chain is built from TRBV5-1 and TRBJ1-2, with 7 bases fitting TRBD1. The V segment lost 5 bases and the J segment 8 bases; nucleotides outside the gene matches: 15. The germline CDR1 and CDR2 sequences are SGHRS and YFSETQ. This CDR3 spans 15 amino acids. CDR3 coding DNA: TGCGCCAGCAGTTCGGACAGGCCTGGCCGGGGCGGCTACACCTTC. It specifies CASSSDRPGRGGYTF.

The chain combines TRBV28 with TRBJ1-1; maybe TRBD1 (5 bases). The length of the CDR3 is 15 residues. Trimming took off 6 bases at V and 2 bases at J, with 16 bases between the two ends. Germline V gene data show CDR1 as MDHEN and CDR2 as SYDVKM. The CDR3 sequence: CASSPPRTFNTEAFF. CDR3 nucleotides: TGTGCCAGCAGCCCACCCCGGACATTTAACACTGAAGCTTTCTTT.

The rearrangement uses TRBV4-1 and TRBJ1-4; D uncertain. The CDR3 has 14 amino acids. V was cut by 4 bases and J by 8 bases, with 14 bases left in between. The germline V gene encodes CDR1 MGHRA and CDR2 YSYEKL. As DNA, the CDR3 is TGCGCCAGCAGCCGGACTCGGCCGGAGGAAAAACTGTTTTTT. Amino acids: CASSRTRPEEKLFF.

The chain uses TRBV27 and TRBJ2-3, with D perhaps matching TRBD1 (5 bases). The CDR3 runs 15 residues. Per the germline V gene, CDR1 is MNHEY and CDR2 is SMNVEV (reference sequence). The ends were cut back, 2 bases at V and 0 bases at J, with 9 bases in the middle. The CDR3 sequence: CASSLRGASTDTQYF. CDR3 nucleotide sequence: TGTGCCAGCAGTTTAAGGGGTGCTAGCACAGATACGCAGTATTTT.

The gene calls are TRBV10-2 and TRBJ1-1; the match to TRBD1 covers 8 bases. This CDR3 has 14 amino acids. V trimming: 2 bases; J trimming: 2 bases; junction bases outside the gene matches: 1. Germline V gives CDR1 WSHSY, CDR2 SAAADI. CDR3 residues: CASSEGQGNTEAFF. DNA of the CDR3: TGCGCCAGCAGTGAGGGACAGGGAAACACTGAAGCTTTCTTT.

J is TRBJ2-7 and V is TRBV7-2, with 7 bases lining up with TRBD2. Unmatched junction bases numbered 12, after V lost 5 bases and J lost 5 bases. The CDR3 is 15 residues long. CDR1 and CDR2 (germline): SGHTA, FQGNSA. The chain's CDR3 is CASSLQGRANDEQYF. The CDR3 DNA sequence: TGTGCCAGCAGCCTGCAAGGGAGGGCCAACGACGAGCAGTACTTC.

The chain employs TRBV19 and TRBJ2-1; TRBD1 matches 8 bases. Germline CDR1 and CDR2: LNHDA and SQIVND (reference sequence). The CDR3 is 20 residues long. Losses at the gene ends were 5 bases for V and 4 bases for J; bases not matched to a gene: 22. CDR3 protein: CASSAKDGRGLAGSYNEQFF. The CDR3 coding sequence is TGTGCCAGTAGTGCCAAGGATGGCAGGGGGCTGGCGGGATCATACAATGAGCAGTTCTTC.

V and J are TRBV5-5 and TRBJ1-2, with D perhaps matching TRBD1 (5 bases). The V gene's germline CDR1 is SGHKS and CDR2 YYEKEE (reference sequence). This CDR3 contains 13 residues. Trimming took 0 bases from V and 7 from J, leaving 10 bases between them. The CDR3 nucleotides read TGTGCCAGCAGCTTGGAGGGGAGGACTGGCTACACCTTC. It is translated as CASSLEGRTGYTF.

The chain carries TRBV4-1 and TRBJ2-7; 12 bases match TRBD2. Trimming cost V 6 bases and J 2 bases; bases outside gene matches: 2. CDR1 is MGHRA and CDR2 is YSYEKL in the germline V gene. This CDR3 is 14 amino acids long. The CDR3 here is CASSRLAGAYEQYF. CDR3 sequence (DNA): TGCGCCAGCAGTCGACTAGCGGGGGCCTACGAGCAGTACTTC.

V and J are TRBV11-3 and TRBJ2-1; 9 bases match TRBD1. V lost 0 bases to trimming and J lost 6 bases; unmatched junction nucleotides: 0. The CDR3 is 14 residues long. Germline V gene lookup returns CDR1 SGHNT and CDR2 YENEEA. This CDR3 reads CASSLETGGNEQFF. CDR3 coding DNA: TGTGCCAGCAGCTTAGAGACAGGGGGCAATGAGCAGTTCTTC.

This clone was counted once. This sequence joins TRBV18 and TRBJ1-4, with unresolved D. CDR3 size: 13 residues. The germline CDR1 and CDR2 sequences are KGHSH and LQKENI. The V gene lost 3 bases and the J gene lost 5 bases, with 7 bases spanning the gap. The CDR3 nucleotides are TGTGCCAGCTCACCCCTACGGAATGAAAAACTGTTTTTT. As protein: CASSPLRNEKLFF.